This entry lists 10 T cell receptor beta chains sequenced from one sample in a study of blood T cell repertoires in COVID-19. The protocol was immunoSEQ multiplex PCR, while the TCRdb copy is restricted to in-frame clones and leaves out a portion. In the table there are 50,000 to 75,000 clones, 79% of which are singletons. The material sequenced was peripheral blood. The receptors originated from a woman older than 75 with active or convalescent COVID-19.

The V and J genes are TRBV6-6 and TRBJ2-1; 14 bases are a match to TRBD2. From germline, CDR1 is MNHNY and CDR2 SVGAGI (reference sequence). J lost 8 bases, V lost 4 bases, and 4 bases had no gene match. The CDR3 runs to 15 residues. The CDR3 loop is CASSSGTSGGYEQFF. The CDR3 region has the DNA TGTGCCAGCAGTTCCGGGACTAGCGGGGGTTATGAGCAGTTCTTC.

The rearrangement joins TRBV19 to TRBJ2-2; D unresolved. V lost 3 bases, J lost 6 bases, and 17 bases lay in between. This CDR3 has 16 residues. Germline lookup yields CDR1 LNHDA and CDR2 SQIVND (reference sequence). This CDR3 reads CASSMRGTPQSGELFF. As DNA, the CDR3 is TGTGCCAGTAGTATGAGAGGTACCCCCCAATCCGGGGAGCTGTTTTTT.

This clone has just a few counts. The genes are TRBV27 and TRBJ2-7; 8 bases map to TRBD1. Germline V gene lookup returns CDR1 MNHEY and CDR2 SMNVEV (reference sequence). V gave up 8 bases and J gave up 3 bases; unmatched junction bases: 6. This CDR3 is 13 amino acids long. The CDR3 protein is CASSGTGIYEQYF. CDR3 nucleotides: TGTGCCAGCTCCGGGACAGGAATCTACGAGCAGTACTTC.

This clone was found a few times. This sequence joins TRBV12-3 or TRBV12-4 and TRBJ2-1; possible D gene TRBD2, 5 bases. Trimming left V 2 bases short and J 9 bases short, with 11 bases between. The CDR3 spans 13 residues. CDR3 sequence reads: CASSLSGRGEQFF. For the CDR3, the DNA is TGTGCCAGCAGTTTATCGGGTCGGGGTGAGCAGTTCTTC.

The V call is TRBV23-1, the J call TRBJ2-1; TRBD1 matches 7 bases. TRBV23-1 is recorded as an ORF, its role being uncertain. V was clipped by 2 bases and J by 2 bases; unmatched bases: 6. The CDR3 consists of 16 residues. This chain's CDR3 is CASSQGTVVTYNEQFF. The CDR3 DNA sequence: TGCGCCAGCAGTCAAGGGACAGTAGTAACCTACAATGAGCAGTTCTTC.

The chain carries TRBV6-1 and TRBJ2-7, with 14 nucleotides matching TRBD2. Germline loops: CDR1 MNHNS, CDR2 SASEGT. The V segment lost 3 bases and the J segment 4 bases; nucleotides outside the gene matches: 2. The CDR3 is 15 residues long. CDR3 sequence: CASSDRLAGGYEQYF. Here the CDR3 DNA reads TGTGCCAGCAGTGATCGACTAGCGGGGGGGTACGAGCAGTACTTC.

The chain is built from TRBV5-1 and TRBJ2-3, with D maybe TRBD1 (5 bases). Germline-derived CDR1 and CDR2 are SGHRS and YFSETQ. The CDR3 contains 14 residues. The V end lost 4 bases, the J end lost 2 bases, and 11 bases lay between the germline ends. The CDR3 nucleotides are TGCGCCAGCAGCGATGACAGACCCACAGATACGCAGTATTTT. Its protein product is CASSDDRPTDTQYF.

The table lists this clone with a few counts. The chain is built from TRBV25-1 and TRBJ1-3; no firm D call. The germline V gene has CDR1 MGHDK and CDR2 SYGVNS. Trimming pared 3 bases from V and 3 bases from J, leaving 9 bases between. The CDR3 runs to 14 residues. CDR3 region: CASSDVGSGNTIYF. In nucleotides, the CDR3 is TGTGCCAGCAGTGATGTGGGGAGTGGAAACACCATATATTTT.

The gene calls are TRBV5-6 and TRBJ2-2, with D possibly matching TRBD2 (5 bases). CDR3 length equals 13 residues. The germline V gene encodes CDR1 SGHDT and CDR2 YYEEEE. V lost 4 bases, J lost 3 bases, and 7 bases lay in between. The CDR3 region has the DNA TGTGCCAGCAGCCCGGACTACACCGGGGAGCTGTTTTTT. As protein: CASSPDYTGELFF.

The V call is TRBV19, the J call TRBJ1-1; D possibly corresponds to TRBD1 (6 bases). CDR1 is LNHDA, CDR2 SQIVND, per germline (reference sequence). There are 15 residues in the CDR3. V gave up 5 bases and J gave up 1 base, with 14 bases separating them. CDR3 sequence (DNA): TGTGCCAGTAGTCCCATCTTGGACAGGAACACTGAAGCTTTCTTT. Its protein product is CASSPILDRNTEAFF.